These T cell receptor beta chains were read from a single sample in a study of PD-L1 blockade in urothelial cancer. Generated by immunoSEQ multiplex PCR, the TCRdb table keeps only in-frame clones and is missing some. The data show about 35,000 clones, roughly a third seen once. The material was tumor tissue, obtained before atezolizumab (anti-PD-L1) treatment. Every receptor here comes from a man between 60 and 75 years old with urothelial cancer. CDR3s include the opening cysteine and the closing phenylalanine or tryptophan. Each record gives: J gene, V gene, D gene, clone size, CDR3 protein, CDR3 DNA. D genes are given only for firm matches. Only part of the rows carry a size: once, few, many, or a class if the clone is expanded.

>TRBJ1-1|TRBV19|TRBD1|NA
CASRDSSMNTEAFF
TGTGCCAGCCGGGACAGTTCAATGAACACTGAAGCTTTCTTT
>TRBJ2-1|TRBV11-3|TRBD1|many
CASSLDTTGQDEQFF
TGTGCCAGCAGCTTAGATACGACAGGGCAGGATGAGCAGTTCTTC
>TRBJ2-5|TRBV18|TRBD1|NA
CASSPPGTGVLETQYF
TGTGCCAGCTCACCACCTGGGACAGGGGTGTTAGAGACCCAGTACTTC
>TRBJ2-7|TRBV9|TRBD2|NA
CASFLAGASGEQYF
TGTGCCAGCTTCCTAGCGGGAGCGTCGGGCGAGCAGTACTTC
>TRBJ2-1|TRBV19|TRBD1|NA
CASSSGTGVGNEQFF
TGTGCCAGTAGCTCCGGGACAGGGGTGGGAAATGAGCAGTTCTTC
>TRBJ1-3|TRBV6-8|NA|NA
CASRIDRLNSGNTIYF
TGTGCCAGCAGAATCGACAGACTTAACTCTGGAAACACCATATATTTT
>TRBJ2-3|TRBV28|NA|NA
CASRSHGDTDTQYF
TGTGCCAGCAGATCGCACGGGGACACAGATACGCAGTATTTT
>TRBJ2-3|TRBV10-2|TRBD2|NA
CASSDSSGGAHAQYF
TGCGCCAGCAGTGATTCTAGCGGGGGGGCCCACGCGCAGTATTTT
>TRBJ1-1|TRBV19|TRBD1|NA
CASRAGQGALATEAFF
TGTGCCAGTAGGGCAGGACAGGGGGCTCTGGCCACTGAAGCTTTCTTT
>TRBJ1-3|TRBV6-8|TRBD1|few
CASTRDSLSGNTIYF
TGTGCCAGCACCCGGGACAGTCTCTCTGGAAACACCATATATTTT
>TRBJ2-7|TRBV19|TRBD1|few
CASTANPGQGTYEQYF
TGTGCCAGTACCGCGAACCCGGGACAGGGGACCTACGAGCAGTACTTC
>TRBJ1-1|TRBV9|NA|few
CASRPPGLTGTTEAFF
TGTGCCAGCAGACCCCCGGGCCTTACAGGGACCACTGAAGCTTTCTTT
>TRBJ1-3|TRBV9|NA|NA
CACYGGEAGNTIYF
TGTGCCTGCTATGGGGGTGAGGCTGGAAACACCATATATTTT
>TRBJ1-5|TRBV9|TRBD1|few
CASSVERRGRNIGNQPQHF
TGTGCCAGCAGCGTAGAGCGCAGGGGGAGGAATATTGGCAATCAGCCCCAGCATTTT
>TRBJ1-1|TRBV29-1|NA|NA
CSAVLLNTEAFF
TGCAGCGCCGTCCTATTAAACACTGAAGCTTTCTTT
>TRBJ1-6|TRBV6-8|NA|NA
CASSYDYNSPLHF
TGTGCCAGCAGTTATGACTATAATTCACCCCTCCACTTT
>TRBJ2-7|TRBV29-1|TRBD2|NA
CSVEETLAGEQYF
TGCAGCGTTGAAGAGACACTAGCGGGAGAGCAGTACTTC
>TRBJ2-1|TRBV11-3|NA|few
CASSAYRGNGHEQFF
TGTGCCAGCAGCGCCTACCGGGGTAATGGCCATGAGCAGTTCTTC
>TRBJ2-1|TRBV5-1|TRBD2|few
CASSYGRSPYNEQFF
TGCGCCAGCAGTTACGGGAGGTCCCCCTACAATGAGCAGTTCTTC
>TRBJ2-2|TRBV11-3|TRBD1|large
CASSSWTGQGTGELFF
TGTGCCAGCAGCTCGTGGACAGGGCAGGGCACCGGGGAGCTGTTTTTT
>TRBJ2-3|TRBV11-3|TRBD2|many
CASSLVAGGADTQYF
TGTGCCAGCAGCTTAGTAGCGGGAGGCGCAGATACGCAGTATTTT
>TRBJ2-7|TRBV6-8|NA|NA
CATLSTSYSYEQYF
TGTGCCACCCTGAGTACTTCCTACTCCTACGAGCAGTACTTC
>TRBJ1-2|TRBV14|NA|NA
CASSQDVGADYGYTF
TGTGCCAGCAGCCAAGATGTGGGGGCTGACTATGGCTACACCTTC
>TRBJ2-3|TRBV10-3|NA|NA
CASSFSTDTQYF
TGTGCCAGCTCATTTAGCACAGATACGCAGTATTTT
>TRBJ2-3|TRBV6-8|TRBD2|few
CASSYRAGVTDTQYF
TGTGCCAGCAGTTACCGAGCGGGGGTCACAGATACGCAGTATTTT
>TRBJ1-5|TRBV30|NA|NA
CAWSDNSNQPQHF
TGTGCCTGGAGTGATAATAGCAATCAGCCCCAGCATTTT
>TRBJ2-1|TRBV19|TRBD2|NA
CASSISSGRVYEQFF
TGTGCCAGTAGTATCTCTAGCGGGAGGGTCTATGAGCAGTTCTTC
>TRBJ1-5|TRBV10-3|TRBD1|NA
CASGRQGDQPQHF
TGTGCCAGCGGAAGACAGGGAGATCAGCCCCAGCATTTT
>TRBJ1-2|TRBV19|NA|NA
CATPVNRGSGNYGYTF
TGTGCCACCCCCGTTAATCGGGGCAGCGGTAACTATGGCTACACCTTC
>TRBJ1-5|TRBV1|NA|few
CTSSQGWQGNQPQHF
TGCACCAGCAGCCAAGGGTGGCAGGGAAATCAGCCCCAGCATTTT
>TRBJ2-1|TRBV6-8|NA|few
CAISDLGTNEQFF
TGTGCCATCAGTGACTTAGGCACCAATGAGCAGTTCTTC
>TRBJ2-2|TRBV30|NA|NA
CAWMFSQTNTGELFF
TGTGCCTGGATGTTCTCACAGACGAACACCGGGGAGCTGTTTTTT
>TRBJ1-6|TRBV9|NA|few
CASSGFSGSPLHF
TGTGCCAGCAGTGGCTTTTCTGGTTCACCCCTCCACTTT
>TRBJ1-3|TRBV18|NA|NA
CASSPTQGNTIYF
TGTGCCAGCTCACCGACCCAGGGAAACACCATATATTTT
>TRBJ1-2|TRBV28|NA|few
CASSFESWVGYTF
TGTGCCAGCAGTTTCGAGTCGTGGGTTGGCTACACCTTC
>TRBJ2-2|TRBV7-4|TRBD1|many
CASSPSRGPGELFF
TGTGCCAGCAGCCCGTCAAGGGGGCCCGGGGAGCTGTTTTTT
>TRBJ2-2|TRBV29-1|NA|NA
CSVLLVAGELFF
TGCAGCGTTCTTTTGGTAGCCGGGGAGCTGTTTTTT
>TRBJ2-2|TRBV12-2|NA|NA
CAQRGEANTGELFF
TGTGCCCAGCGGGGGGAGGCGAACACCGGGGAGCTGTTTTTT
>TRBJ2-3|TRBV4-1|TRBD2|NA
CASSQDSGRQYF
TGCGCCAGCAGCCAAGATAGCGGGAGGCAGTATTTT
>TRBJ1-5|TRBV6-8|NA|NA
CASSLISNQPQHF
TGTGCCAGCAGTTTAATTAGCAATCAGCCCCAGCATTTT
>TRBJ2-6|TRBV6-8|NA|NA
CASSKGAAGANVLTF
TGTGCCAGCAGTAAAGGGGCAGCTGGGGCCAACGTCCTGACTTTC
>TRBJ1-5|TRBV14|TRBD1|NA
CASSQGQGLNQPQHF
TGTGCCAGCAGCCAGGGACAGGGGTTGAATCAGCCCCAGCATTTT
>TRBJ2-3|TRBV19|TRBD1|NA
CASSGGQRTDTQYF
TGTGCCAGTAGTGGGGGACAGCGCACAGATACGCAGTATTTT
>TRBJ2-7|TRBV28|NA|many
CASSMRGAGYEQYF
TGTGCCAGCAGTATGAGGGGGGCTGGCTACGAGCAGTACTTC
>TRBJ1-2|TRBV1|NA|few
CASSQDSPDTTGYGYTF
TGCGCCAGCAGCCAAGATTCGCCGGATACAACGGGCTATGGCTACACCTTC
>TRBJ2-1|TRBV25-1|NA|NA
CASSDRGNEQFF
TGTGCCAGCAGTGACAGGGGCAATGAGCAGTTCTTC
>TRBJ2-3|TRBV6-8|NA|NA
CASSPRPEDTQYF
TGTGCCAGCAGTCCACGCCCGGAGGATACGCAGTATTTT